These T cell receptor beta chains were read from a single sample in a study of blood T cells in healthy people across ages. MiXCR was run by TCRdb on the 5' RACE reads, yielding one entry per CDR3 protein. The sample has over 1,500,000 distinct CDR3 sequences; just under 50% are singletons. Sequences were obtained from blood. The receptors originated from a woman aged 40-49 years in good health. The CDR3 runs from the conserved cysteine through the conserved F or W. A D gene is named only where the DNA matches it firmly. Size is omitted from some rows. Given values are once, few, many or a class for expanded clones.

J | V | size | D | CDR3 | DNA
TRBJ1-2 | TRBV9 | NA | NA | CASTIDESNYGYTF | TGTGCCAGCACCATAGACGAATCTAACTATGGCTACACCTTC
TRBJ1-4 | TRBV6-5 | NA | TRBD1 | CASRGQGGGGEKLFF | TGTGCCAGCAGAGGACAGGGTGGCGGGGGTGAAAAACTGTTTTTT
TRBJ1-6 | TRBV28 | few | NA | CASSLAGGSPLHF | TGTGCCAGCAGTTTAGCCGGAGGTTCACCCCTCCACTTT
TRBJ2-5 | TRBV4-3 | few | TRBD2 | CASSQVAGVQETQYF | TGCGCCAGCAGCCAAGTAGCGGGGGTGCAAGAGACCCAGTACTTC
TRBJ2-7 | TRBV28 | NA | NA | CASTNTQGFGSYEQYF | TGTGCCAGCACCAACACACAGGGTTTCGGTTCCTACGAGCAGTACTTC
TRBJ2-3 | TRBV5-1 | NA | NA | CASSLGSGAIDTQYF | TGCGCCAGCAGCTTGGGGTCGGGGGCCATAGATACGCAGTATTTT
TRBJ2-7 | TRBV25-1 | NA | NA | CASSDPQHRVSRGEQYF | TGTGCCAGCAGTGACCCCCAGCACAGGGTATCACGCGGCGAGCAGTACTTC
TRBJ2-3 | TRBV12-3/TRBV12-4 | few | TRBD1 | CASSVRTGVDTQYF | TGTGCCAGCAGTGTAAGGACAGGGGTAGATACGCAGTATTTT
TRBJ2-7 | TRBV7-9 | NA | TRBD2 | CASSSGTSGSEQYF | TGTGCCAGCAGCTCCGGGACTAGCGGGTCCGAGCAGTACTTC
TRBJ1-1 | TRBV20-1 | NA | NA | CSASQDSLNTEAFF | TGCAGTGCGTCACAAGACAGCTTGAACACTGAAGCTTTCTTT
TRBJ1-5 | TRBV6-2/TRBV6-3 | few | NA | CATNGPGHNQPQHF | TGTGCCACCAACGGTCCGGGACACAATCAGCCCCAGCATTTT
TRBJ1-1 | TRBV7-2 | NA | TRBD1 | CASSFLRGLGAEAFF | TGTGCCAGCAGCTTTCTCAGGGGGCTAGGCGCTGAAGCTTTCTTT
TRBJ2-1 | TRBV6-5 | few | TRBD1 | CASSSPGTGNNEQFF | TGTGCCAGCAGTTCCCCGGGGACAGGGAACAATGAGCAGTTCTTC
TRBJ2-1 | TRBV5-1 | NA | TRBD2 | CASSWDRGGEQFF | TGCGCCAGCAGCTGGGACCGGGGGGGGGAGCAGTTCTTC
TRBJ2-5 | TRBV5-4 | NA | NA | CASSLAVSRPEETQYF | TGTGCCAGCAGCTTAGCTGTTTCTCGACCCGAAGAGACCCAGTACTTC
TRBJ2-7 | TRBV7-6 | few | NA | CASSAVAYRQYF | TGTGCCAGCAGCGCCGTAGCGTATAGGCAGTACTTC
TRBJ2-7 | TRBV6-5 | NA | TRBD1 | CASTPGQSSYNEQYF | TGTGCCAGCACCCCGGGACAGAGCTCCTACAATGAGCAGTACTTC
TRBJ2-5 | TRBV29-1 | few | NA | CSVLRNSETQYF | TGCAGCGTTCTTCGGAATTCGGAGACCCAGTACTTC
TRBJ2-1 | TRBV20-1 | NA | TRBD2 | CSARGLGRGINEQFF | TGCAGTGCTAGAGGGCTTGGGCGGGGGATCAATGAGCAGTTCTTC
TRBJ2-1 | TRBV15 | NA | NA | CATRPWSSYNEQFF | TGTGCCACCCGGCCATGGAGCTCCTACAATGAGCAGTTCTTC
TRBJ2-1 | TRBV7-2 | NA | NA | CASSYPLNRNYNEQFF | TGTGCCAGCAGTTACCCCCTCAACAGGAACTACAATGAGCAGTTCTTC
TRBJ2-3 | TRBV20-1 | few | TRBD2 | CSAQGRGDTDTQYF | TGCAGTGCTCAGGGACGGGGGGACACAGATACGCAGTATTTT
TRBJ1-5 | TRBV28 | NA | NA | CASSFITVMGMDQPQHF | TGTGCCAGCAGTTTTATAACAGTAATGGGAATGGATCAGCCCCAGCATTTT
TRBJ2-3 | TRBV4-3 | few | TRBD2 | CASSQRLATLSGTDTQYF | TGCGCCAGCAGCCAAAGACTAGCGACGTTATCTGGCACAGATACGCAGTATTTT
TRBJ2-1 | TRBV27 | few | TRBD2 | CASSWTSGGVNEQFF | TGTGCCAGCAGTTGGACTAGCGGGGGGGTCAATGAGCAGTTCTTC
TRBJ2-5 | TRBV5-1 | few | NA | CASSLGEGRRETQYF | TGCGCCAGCAGCTTGGGCGAGGGGCGTAGAGAGACCCAGTACTTC
TRBJ2-5 | TRBV10-3 | few | NA | CAISEPNVETQYF | TGTGCCATCAGTGAGCCAAACGTAGAGACCCAGTACTTC
TRBJ2-1 | TRBV4-2 | NA | TRBD2 | CASSQGLAGGSNEQFF | TGTGCCAGCAGCCAGGGTCTAGCGGGGGGTTCGAATGAGCAGTTCTTC
TRBJ2-1 | TRBV6-2/TRBV6-3 | NA | TRBD2 | CASSELAGGPREQFF | TGTGCCAGCAGCGAGCTAGCGGGGGGGCCCCGTGAGCAGTTCTTC
TRBJ2-1 | TRBV2 | NA | NA | CASTSGTPQQFF | TGTGCCAGCACTTCCGGGACCCCCCAGCAGTTCTTC
TRBJ2-5 | TRBV13 | NA | TRBD2 | CASSQQTSGGGETQYF | TGTGCCAGCAGCCAACAGACTAGCGGGGGGGGAGAGACCCAGTACTTC